The 10 T cell receptor beta chains listed next were all sequenced from one sample in a study of blood T cell repertoires in COVID-19 (TCRdb year 2020). The library was prepared using the immunoSEQ multiplex PCR assay. As stored in TCRdb, this immuneACCESS dataset retains in-frame rearrangements with V and J assigned. A fraction of the clones does not appear; measured against another copy, unresolved V genes explain less than half of the discrepancy, and the remainder lacks a known reason. Present in this sample are under 300,000 clones, over 75% of which were seen just once. About 3.4% of the sample comes from the top ten. The sample was PBMCs or T cells enriched from blood (not recorded which). The receptors stem from a woman between 35 and 50 years old who had been exposed to COVID-19.

This clone was counted between two and nine times. The gene calls are TRBV11-3 and TRBJ2-3, with 7 bases lining up with TRBD2. Looked up from germline, CDR1 is SGHNT and CDR2 is YENEEA. J was trimmed by 1 base and V by 3 bases; bases with no gene match: 4. The CDR3 spans 15 residues. CDR3 bases: TGTGCCAGCAGCTTTAGACTAGCTGGCACAGATACGCAGTATTTT. Translation gives CASSFRLAGTDTQYF.

The chain employs TRBV6-2 or TRBV6-3 and TRBJ1-2; the D gene is possibly TRBD1 (5 bases). Trimming stripped 0 bases from V and 6 bases from J, with 20 bases between. This CDR3 contains 17 residues. The germline V gene encodes CDR1 MNHEY and CDR2 SVGEGT. The CDR3: CASSYSTYLTEYNGYTF. In DNA form, the CDR3 reads TGTGCCAGCAGTTACTCCACCTACCTGACAGAGTATAATGGCTACACCTTC.

J is TRBJ2-3 and V is TRBV14, with D perhaps matching TRBD2 (5 bases). CDR1 is SGHDN, CDR2 FVKESK, per germline. This CDR3 is 14 amino acids long. Trimming left V 2 bases short and J 6 bases short, with 12 bases between. Here the CDR3 reads CASSQSWSGDTQYF. CDR3 DNA: TGTGCCAGCAGCCAATCTTGGTCGGGGGATACGCAGTATTTT.

V gene TRBV3-1 (or the pseudogene TRBV3-2) combines with J gene TRBJ1-5; 8 bases map to TRBD1. Germline CDR1 LGHDT, CDR2 YNNKEL (reference sequence). The V gene end was trimmed by 1 base and the J gene end by 0 bases; junction bases not matched to a gene: 5. This CDR3 has 17 residues. This CDR3 is CASSQGSTGVSNQPQHF. CDR3 bases: TGTGCCAGCAGCCAAGGATCGACAGGGGTTAGCAATCAGCCCCAGCATTTT.

The V and J genes are TRBV5-1 and TRBJ2-5; possibly TRBD1 for D (5 bases). Germline V gives CDR1 SGHRS, CDR2 YFSETQ. Trimming removed 3 bases from V and 1 base from J, with 13 bases in between. This CDR3 has 15 amino acids. The CDR3 sequence is CASSWGWGGQETQYF. The DNA of the CDR3 is TGCGCCAGCAGCTGGGGCTGGGGCGGCCAAGAGACCCAGTACTTC.

The V gene is TRBV12-3 or TRBV12-4, the J gene TRBJ1-6; perhaps TRBD1 as D (5 bases). The CDR3 sequence is 12 residues long. V lost 7 bases, J lost 10 bases, and 11 bases lay in between. Here the CDR3 reads CASNNRPSPLHF. CDR3 nucleotide sequence: TGTGCCAGCAACAACAGGCCCTCACCCCTCCACTTT.

The J gene is TRBJ1-2, the V gene TRBV4-2; the match to TRBD1 covers 10 bases. The V gene end was trimmed by 1 base and the J gene end by 7 bases; junction bases not matched to a gene: 15. CDR1 is LGHNA, CDR2 YNFKEQ, per germline. The CDR3 covers 18 residues. The CDR3 loop reads CASSQVNNGQGGRGGYTF. In DNA form, the CDR3 reads TGTGCCAGCAGCCAAGTAAACAACGGACAGGGGGGTAGGGGTGGCTACACCTTC.

This clone was seen a handful of times. The chain is built from TRBV19 and TRBJ2-2; D is ambiguous. The CDR3 has 14 residues. Germline values: CDR1 LNHDA, CDR2 SQIVND (reference sequence). Deletions cut 4 bases from V and 3 bases from J, with 9 bases between. The chain's CDR3 is CASSNSFYTGELFF. In nucleotides, the CDR3 is TGTGCCAGTAGTAACAGTTTTTACACCGGGGAGCTGTTTTTT.

The rearrangement joins TRBV7-9 to TRBJ1-4; D unclear. CDR1 and CDR2 (germline): SEHNR, FQNEAQ (reference sequence). Trimming took off 5 bases at V and 8 bases at J, with 15 bases between the two ends. This CDR3 comprises 14 residues. CDR3 sequence: CASSPHPSSEKLFF. Written as DNA, the CDR3 is TGTGCCAGCAGCCCCCACCCCTCGAGCGAAAAACTGTTTTTT. The full variable domain, in which reference TRBV7-9 and TRBJ1-4 provide the parts outside the CDR3, is DTGVSQNPRHKITKRGQNVTFRCDPISEHNRLYWYRQTLGQGPEFLTYFQNEAQLEKSRLLSDRFSAERPKGSFSTLEIQRTEQGDSAMYLCASSPHPSSEKLFFGSGTQLSVL.

The chain has TRBV2 and TRBJ1-2, with TRBD1 as a possible D gene (6 bases). The V gene lost 8 bases and the J gene lost 8 bases, with 21 bases spanning the gap. The germline V gene encodes CDR1 SNHLY and CDR2 FYNNEI. This CDR3 comprises 14 residues. CDR3 residues: CASSTLKAGGGYTF. The CDR3 DNA sequence: TGTGCCAGCTCGACCCTAAAAGCGGGGGGCGGCTACACCTTC.